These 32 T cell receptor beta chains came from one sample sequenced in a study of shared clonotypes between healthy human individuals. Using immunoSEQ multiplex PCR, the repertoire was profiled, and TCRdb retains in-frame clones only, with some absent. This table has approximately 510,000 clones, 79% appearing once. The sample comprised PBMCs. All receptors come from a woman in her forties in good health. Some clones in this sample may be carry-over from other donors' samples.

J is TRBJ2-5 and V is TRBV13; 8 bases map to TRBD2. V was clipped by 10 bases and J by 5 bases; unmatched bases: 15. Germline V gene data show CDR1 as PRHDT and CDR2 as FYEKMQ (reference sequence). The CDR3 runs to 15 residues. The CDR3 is CATSLSGGPEETQYF. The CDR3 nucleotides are TGTGCCACTTCGCTTTCGGGAGGGCCGGAGGAGACCCAGTACTTC.

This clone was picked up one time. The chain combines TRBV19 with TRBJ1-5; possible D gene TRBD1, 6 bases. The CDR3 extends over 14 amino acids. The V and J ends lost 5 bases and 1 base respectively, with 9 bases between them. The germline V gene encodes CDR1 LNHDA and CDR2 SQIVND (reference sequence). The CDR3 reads CASSVQGSNQPQHF. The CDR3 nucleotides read TGTGCCAGTAGTGTCCAGGGGAGCAATCAGCCCCAGCATTTT.

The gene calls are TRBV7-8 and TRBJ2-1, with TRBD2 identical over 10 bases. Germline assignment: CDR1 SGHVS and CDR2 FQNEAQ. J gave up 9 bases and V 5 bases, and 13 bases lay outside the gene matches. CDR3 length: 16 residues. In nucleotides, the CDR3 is TGTGCCAGCAGCCCAGTCTCTAGCGGGAGTACAAGTGAGCAGTTCTTC. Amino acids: CASSPVSSGSTSEQFF.

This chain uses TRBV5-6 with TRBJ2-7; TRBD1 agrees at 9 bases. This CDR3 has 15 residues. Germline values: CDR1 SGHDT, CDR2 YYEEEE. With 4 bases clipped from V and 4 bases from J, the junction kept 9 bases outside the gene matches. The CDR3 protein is CASSPGTGNPYEQYF. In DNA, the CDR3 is TGTGCCAGCAGCCCCGGGACAGGGAATCCGTACGAGCAGTACTTC.

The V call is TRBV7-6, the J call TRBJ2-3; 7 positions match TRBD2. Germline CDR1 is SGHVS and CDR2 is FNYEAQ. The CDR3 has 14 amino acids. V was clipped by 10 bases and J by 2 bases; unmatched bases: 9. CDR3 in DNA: TGTGCCATCGGGGCTAGCGGACCCACAGATACGCAGTATTTT. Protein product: CAIGASGPTDTQYF.

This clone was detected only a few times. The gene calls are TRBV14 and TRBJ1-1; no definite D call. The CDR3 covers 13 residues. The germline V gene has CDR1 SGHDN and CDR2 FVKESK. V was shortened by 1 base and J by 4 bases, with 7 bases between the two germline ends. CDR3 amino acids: CASSQARVTEAFF. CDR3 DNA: TGTGCCAGCAGCCAAGCTAGGGTCACTGAAGCTTTCTTT.

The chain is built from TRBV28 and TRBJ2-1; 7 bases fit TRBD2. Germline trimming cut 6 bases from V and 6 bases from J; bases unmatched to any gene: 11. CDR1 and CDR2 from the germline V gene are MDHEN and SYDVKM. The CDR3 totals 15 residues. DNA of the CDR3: TGTGCCAGCAGCACCGTAGGGGAGGGCCCCAATGAGCAGTTCTTC. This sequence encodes CASSTVGEGPNEQFF. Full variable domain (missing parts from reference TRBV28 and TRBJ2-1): DVKVTQSSRYLVKRTGEKVFLECVQDMDHENMFWYRQDPGLGLRLIYFSYDVKMKEKGDIPEGYSVSREKKERFSLILESASTNQTSMYLCASSTVGEGPNEQFFGPGTRLTVL.

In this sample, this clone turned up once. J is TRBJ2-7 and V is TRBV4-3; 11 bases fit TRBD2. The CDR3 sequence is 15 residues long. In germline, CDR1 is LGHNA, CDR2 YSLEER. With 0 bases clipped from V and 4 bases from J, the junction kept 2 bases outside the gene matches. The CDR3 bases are TGCGCCAGCAGCCAAGAGGTAGCGGGAGGGTACGAGCAGTACTTC. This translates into CASSQEVAGGYEQYF.

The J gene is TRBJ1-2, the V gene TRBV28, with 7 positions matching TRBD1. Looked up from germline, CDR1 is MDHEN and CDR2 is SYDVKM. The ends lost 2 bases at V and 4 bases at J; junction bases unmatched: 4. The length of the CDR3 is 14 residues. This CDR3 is CASSLGRTGYGYTF. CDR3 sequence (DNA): TGTGCCAGCAGTTTAGGAAGGACAGGCTATGGCTACACCTTC.

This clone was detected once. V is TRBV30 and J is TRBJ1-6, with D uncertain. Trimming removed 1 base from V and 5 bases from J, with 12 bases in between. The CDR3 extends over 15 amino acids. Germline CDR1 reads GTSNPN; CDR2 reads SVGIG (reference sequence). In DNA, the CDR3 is TGTGCCTGGAGTGGACCCGGACTGGATAATTCACCCCTCCACTTT. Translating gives CAWSGPGLDNSPLHF. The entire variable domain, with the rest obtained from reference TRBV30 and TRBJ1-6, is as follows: SQTIHQWPATLVQPVGSPLSLECTVEGTSNPNLYWYRQAAGRGLQLLFYSVGIGQISSEVPQNLSASRPQDRQFILSSKKLLLSDSGFYLCAWSGPGLDNSPLHFGNGTRLTVT.

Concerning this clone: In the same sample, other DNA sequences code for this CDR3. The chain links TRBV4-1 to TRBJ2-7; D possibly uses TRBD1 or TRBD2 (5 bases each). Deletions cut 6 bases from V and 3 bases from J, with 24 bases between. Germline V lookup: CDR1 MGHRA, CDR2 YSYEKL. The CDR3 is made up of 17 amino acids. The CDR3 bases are TGCGCCAGCAGTCGTTCGATTGCGAGGGGTTCTGACTACGAGCAGTACTTC. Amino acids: CASSRSIARGSDYEQYF.

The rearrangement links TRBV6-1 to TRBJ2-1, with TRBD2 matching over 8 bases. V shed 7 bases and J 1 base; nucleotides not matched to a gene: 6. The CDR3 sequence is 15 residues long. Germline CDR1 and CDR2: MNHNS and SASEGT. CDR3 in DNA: TGTGCCAGCATGAGGAGCGGGAGATCCTACAATGAGCAGTTCTTC. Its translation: CASMRSGRSYNEQFF.

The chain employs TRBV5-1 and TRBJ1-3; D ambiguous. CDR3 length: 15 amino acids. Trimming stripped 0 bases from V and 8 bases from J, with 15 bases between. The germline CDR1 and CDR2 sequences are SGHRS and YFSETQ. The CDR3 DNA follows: TGCGCCAGCAGCTTGGACAGTGGAGCCGGGGACACCATATATTTT. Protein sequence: CASSLDSGAGDTIYF.

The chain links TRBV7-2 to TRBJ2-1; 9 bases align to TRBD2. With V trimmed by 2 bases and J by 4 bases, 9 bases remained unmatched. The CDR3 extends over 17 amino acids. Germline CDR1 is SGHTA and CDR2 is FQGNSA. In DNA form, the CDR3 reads TGTGCCAGCAGCTTACCAGCCGGGACTAGCAGATACAATGAGCAGTTCTTC. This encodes CASSLPAGTSRYNEQFF.

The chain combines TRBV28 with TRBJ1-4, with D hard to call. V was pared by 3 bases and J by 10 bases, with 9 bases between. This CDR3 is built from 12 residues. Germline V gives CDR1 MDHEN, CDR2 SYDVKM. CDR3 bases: TGTGCCAGCAGTTTGACGTCCCGAAAACTGTTTTTT. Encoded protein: CASSLTSRKLFF.

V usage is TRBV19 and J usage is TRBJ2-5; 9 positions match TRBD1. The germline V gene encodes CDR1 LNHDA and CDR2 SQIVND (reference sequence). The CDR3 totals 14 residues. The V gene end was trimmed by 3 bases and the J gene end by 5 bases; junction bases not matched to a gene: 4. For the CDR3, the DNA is TGTGCCAGTAGTATTTGGGACAGGGCCGAGACCCAGTACTTC. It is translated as CASSIWDRAETQYF. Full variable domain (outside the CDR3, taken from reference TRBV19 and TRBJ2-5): DGGITQSPKYLFRKEGQNVTLSCEQNLNHDAMYWYRQDPGQGLRLIYYSQIVNDFQKGDIAEGYSVSREKKESFPLTVTSAQKNPTAFYLCASSIWDRAETQYFGPGTRLLVL.

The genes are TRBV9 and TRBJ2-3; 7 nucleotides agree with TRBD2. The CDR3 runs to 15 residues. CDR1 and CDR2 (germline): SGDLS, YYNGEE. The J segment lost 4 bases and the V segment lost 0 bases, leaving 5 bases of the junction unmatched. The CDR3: CASSVGAGVADTQYF. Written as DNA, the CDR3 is TGTGCCAGCAGCGTAGGGGCGGGAGTGGCAGATACGCAGTATTTT. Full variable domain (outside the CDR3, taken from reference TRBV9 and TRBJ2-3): DSGVTQTPKHLITATGQRVTLRCSPRSGDLSVYWYQQSLDQGLQFLIQYYNGEERAKGNILERFSAQQFPDLHSELNLSSLELGDSALYFCASSVGAGVADTQYFGPGTRLTVL.

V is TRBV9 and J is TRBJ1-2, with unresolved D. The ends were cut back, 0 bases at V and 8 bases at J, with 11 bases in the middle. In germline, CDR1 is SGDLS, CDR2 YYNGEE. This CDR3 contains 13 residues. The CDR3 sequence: CASSVGVSSGYTF. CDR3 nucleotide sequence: TGTGCCAGCAGCGTAGGGGTCAGTTCGGGCTACACCTTC.

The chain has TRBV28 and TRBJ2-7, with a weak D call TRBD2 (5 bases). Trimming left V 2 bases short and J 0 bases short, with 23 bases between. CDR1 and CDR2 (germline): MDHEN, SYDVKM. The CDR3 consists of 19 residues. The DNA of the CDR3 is TGTGCCAGCAGTTTACGGAGGACTGCCACTTCCTTTGCCTCCTACGAGCAGTACTTC. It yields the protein CASSLRRTATSFASYEQYF.

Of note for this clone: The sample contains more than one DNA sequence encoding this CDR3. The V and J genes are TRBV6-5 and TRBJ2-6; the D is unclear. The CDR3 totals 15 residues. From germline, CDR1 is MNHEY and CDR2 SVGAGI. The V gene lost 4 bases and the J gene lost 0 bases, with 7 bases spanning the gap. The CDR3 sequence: CASSSPFSGANVLTF. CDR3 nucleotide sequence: TGTGCCAGCAGTTCACCTTTCTCTGGGGCCAACGTCCTGACTTTC.

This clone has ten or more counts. This CDR3 reads CASRTGATSHNEQFF. The CDR3 nucleotides read TGTGCCAGCAGAACAGGGGCGACCTCTCACAATGAGCAGTTCTTC. This chain uses TRBV28 with TRBJ2-1; 7 bases line up with TRBD1. Germline lookup yields CDR1 MDHEN and CDR2 SYDVKM. Losses at the gene ends were 6 bases for V and 5 bases for J; bases not matched to a gene: 10. This CDR3 comprises 15 residues.

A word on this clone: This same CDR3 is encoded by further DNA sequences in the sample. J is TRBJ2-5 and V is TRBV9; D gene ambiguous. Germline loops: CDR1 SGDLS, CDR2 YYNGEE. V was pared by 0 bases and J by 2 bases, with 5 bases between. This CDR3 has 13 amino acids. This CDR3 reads CASSVGGQETQYF. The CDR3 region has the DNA TGTGCCAGCAGCGTAGGCGGACAAGAGACCCAGTACTTC.

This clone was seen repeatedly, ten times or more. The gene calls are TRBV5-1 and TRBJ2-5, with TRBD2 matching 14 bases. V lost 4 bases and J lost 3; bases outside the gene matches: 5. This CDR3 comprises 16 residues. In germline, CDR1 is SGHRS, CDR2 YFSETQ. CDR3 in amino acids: CASSRLAGGPEETQYF. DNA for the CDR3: TGCGCCAGCAGCCGACTAGCGGGAGGGCCGGAAGAGACCCAGTACTTC. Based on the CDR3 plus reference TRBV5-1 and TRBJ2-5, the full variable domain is KAGVTQTPRYLIKTRGQQVTLSCSPISGHRSVSWYQQTPGQGLQFLFEYFSETQRNKGNFPGRFSGRQFSNSRSEMNVSTLELGDSALYLCASSRLAGGPEETQYFGPGTRLLVL.

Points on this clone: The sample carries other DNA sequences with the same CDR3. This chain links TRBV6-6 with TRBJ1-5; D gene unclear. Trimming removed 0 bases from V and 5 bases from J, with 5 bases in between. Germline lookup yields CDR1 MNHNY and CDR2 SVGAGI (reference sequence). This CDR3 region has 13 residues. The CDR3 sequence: CASSYSLDQPQHF. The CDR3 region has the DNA TGTGCCAGCAGTTACTCGTTAGATCAGCCCCAGCATTTT.

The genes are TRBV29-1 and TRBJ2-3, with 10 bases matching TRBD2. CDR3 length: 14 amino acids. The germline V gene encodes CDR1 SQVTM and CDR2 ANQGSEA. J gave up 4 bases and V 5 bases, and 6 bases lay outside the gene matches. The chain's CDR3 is CSVLASGRADTQYF. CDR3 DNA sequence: TGCAGCGTTCTAGCTAGCGGGAGAGCAGATACGCAGTATTTT.

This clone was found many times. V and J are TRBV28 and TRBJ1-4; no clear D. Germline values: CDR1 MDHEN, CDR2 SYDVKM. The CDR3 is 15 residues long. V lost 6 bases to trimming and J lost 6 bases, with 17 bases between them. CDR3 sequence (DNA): TGTGCCAGCAGAGCTCTGGGGTTGAGAGATGAAAAACTGTTTTTT. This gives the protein CASRALGLRDEKLFF.

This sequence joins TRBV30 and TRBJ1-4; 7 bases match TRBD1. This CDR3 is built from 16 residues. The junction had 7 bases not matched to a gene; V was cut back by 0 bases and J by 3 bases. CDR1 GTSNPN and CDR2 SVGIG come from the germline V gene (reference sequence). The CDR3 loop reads CAWSVWRGQANEKLFF. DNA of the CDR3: TGTGCCTGGAGTGTTTGGAGGGGGCAGGCTAATGAAAAACTGTTTTTT.

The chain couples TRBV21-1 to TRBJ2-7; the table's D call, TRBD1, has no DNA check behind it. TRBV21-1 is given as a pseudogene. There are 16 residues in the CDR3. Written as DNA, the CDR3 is TGTGCCAGCAGCAAAAAGGGGCGGCTGGGGGCGGGCGAGCAGTACTTC. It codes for CASSKKGRLGAGEQYF.

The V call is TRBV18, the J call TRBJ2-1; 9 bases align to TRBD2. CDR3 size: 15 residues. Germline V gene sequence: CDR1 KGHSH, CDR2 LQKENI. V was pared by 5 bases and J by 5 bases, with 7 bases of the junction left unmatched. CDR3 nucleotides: TGTGCCAGCTCAGTCGGGACTAGCAAAAACAATGAGCAGTTCTTC. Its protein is CASSVGTSKNNEQFF.

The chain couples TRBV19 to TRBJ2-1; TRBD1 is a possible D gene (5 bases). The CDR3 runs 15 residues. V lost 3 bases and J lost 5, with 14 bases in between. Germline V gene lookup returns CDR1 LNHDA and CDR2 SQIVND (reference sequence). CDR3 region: CASSIWLGVHNEQFF. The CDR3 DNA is TGTGCCAGTAGTATTTGGCTAGGGGTTCACAATGAGCAGTTCTTC.

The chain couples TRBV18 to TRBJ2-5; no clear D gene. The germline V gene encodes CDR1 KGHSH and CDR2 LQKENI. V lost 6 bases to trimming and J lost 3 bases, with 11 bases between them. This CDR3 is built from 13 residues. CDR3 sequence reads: CASSPAPKETQYF. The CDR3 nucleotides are TGTGCCAGCTCCCCTGCACCAAAAGAGACCCAGTACTTC.

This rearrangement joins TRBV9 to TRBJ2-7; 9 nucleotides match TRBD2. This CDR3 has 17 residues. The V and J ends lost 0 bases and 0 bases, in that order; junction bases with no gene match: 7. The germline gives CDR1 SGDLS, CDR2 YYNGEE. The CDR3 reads CASSVVSSGDSSYEQYF. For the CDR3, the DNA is TGTGCCAGCAGCGTAGTTTCTAGCGGGGATAGCTCCTACGAGCAGTACTTC.